Presented here are 21 T cell receptor beta chains from one specimen sequenced in a study of post-analysis software for immune sequencing data (dated by TCRdb to the mid-2010s). Overall study results and their limits: Patients showed significantly higher frequencies than controls for roughly 5 TRBV segments, among them TRBV5-6, TRBV5-1 and TRBV20-1.

Their recognized antigens are unknown. The library was made by PCR. Instrument on record: Illumina HiSeq 2500. To reduce PCR and sequencing biases, unique molecular identifiers were incorporated into the TCR beta cDNA libraries. The public reads were reanalyzed by TCRdb: fastp trimming at Q25, MiXCR alignment, in-frame beta chains only. Rows matching on CDR3 protein sequence are summarized as one entry with the most common DNA and genes. The sample table records about 800,000 distinct CDR3 sequences; roughly 30% of these occur just once. The ten largest clonotypes hold more than 0.45% of the sample. The sequenced sample consisted of blood. The receptors originated from a girl aged 10 to 17 with multiple sclerosis.

This clonotype was counted only a few times. The V call is TRBV7-8, the J call TRBJ2-7; D is perhaps TRBD1 (5 bases). The CDR3 spans 14 residues. V lost 6 bases and J lost 4, with 16 bases in between. The V gene's germline CDR1 is SGHVS and CDR2 FQNEAQ. The CDR3 here is CASRKTWTSYEQYF. The CDR3 nucleotides read TGTGCCAGCAGGAAAACATGGACATCGTACGAGCAGTACTTC.

The J gene is TRBJ1-1, the V gene TRBV28, with 8 bases that match TRBD1. The CDR3 is 14 residues long. CDR1 is MDHEN and CDR2 is SYDVKM in the germline V gene. The J segment lost 5 bases and the V segment lost 7 bases, leaving 9 bases of the junction unmatched. The CDR3 nucleotides are TGTGCCAGCACCCTACCAGGACAGGGAACTGAAGCTTTCTTT. Translating gives CASTLPGQGTEAFF.

This clonotype has only a few counts. The rearrangement links TRBV21-1 to TRBJ1-2; the D call of TRBD1 is as the table states it, not checked on the DNA. TRBV21-1 is annotated as a pseudogene. The CDR3 has 14 amino acids. The CDR3 loop reads CASSPGHLNYGYTF. The CDR3, as DNA: TGTGCCAGCAGCCCGGGACACCTGAACTATGGCTACACCTTC.

This chain links TRBV2 with TRBJ2-3; D might be TRBD2 (5 bases). V lost 7 bases and J lost 0, with 14 bases in between. Germline V gene lookup returns CDR1 SNHLY and CDR2 FYNNEI. The CDR3 sequence is 15 residues long. The CDR3, as DNA: TGTGCCAGCACGGTTGGCAGGACTAGCACAGATACGCAGTATTTT. Its translation is CASTVGRTSTDTQYF.

The rearrangement uses TRBV4-2 and TRBJ2-5; TRBD2 matches 12 bases. This CDR3 has 17 amino acids. J gave up 3 bases and V 2 bases, and 7 bases lay outside the gene matches. Per the germline V gene, CDR1 is LGHNA and CDR2 is YNFKEQ. In DNA form, the CDR3 reads TGTGCCAGCAGCCAACTCACCCGGACTAGCGGGAAAGAGACCCAGTACTTC. It codes for CASSQLTRTSGKETQYF.

V is TRBV18 and J is TRBJ2-5; the match to TRBD2 covers 9 bases. J lost 2 bases, V lost 3 bases, and 4 bases had no gene match. The CDR3 loop spans 15 amino acids. Per germline, CDR1 KGHSH and CDR2 LQKENI. CDR3 bases: TGTGCCAGCTCACCCGAGCGGGGGGTACAAGAGACCCAGTACTTC. Its protein product is CASSPERGVQETQYF.

This clonotype was found once. The V gene is TRBV2, the J gene TRBJ1-1; 7 bases line up with TRBD1. This CDR3 contains 16 residues. The germline gives CDR1 SNHLY, CDR2 FYNNEI. With 2 bases clipped from V and 0 bases from J, the junction kept 6 bases outside the gene matches. The CDR3 region is CASSERLTGLNTEAFF. The CDR3 bases are TGTGCCAGCAGTGAACGATTGACAGGGTTGAACACTGAAGCTTTCTTT.

In this sample, this clonotype turned up a few times. This chain joins TRBV5-4 and TRBJ1-6; 7 positions agree with TRBD1. Germline trimming cut 3 bases from V and 9 bases from J; bases unmatched to any gene: 9. CDR1 and CDR2 from the germline V gene are SGHNT and YYREEE (reference sequence). CDR3 length: 15 amino acids. The CDR3 DNA reads TGTGCCAGCAGCTCCCGGCTGGACAGGTTTTCACCCCTCCACTTT. The encoded protein is CASSSRLDRFSPLHF.

V usage is TRBV11-2 and J usage is TRBJ2-4; D might be TRBD2 (5 bases). The tail of the sequence fits TRBJ2-7 better, so the J call may be wrong. The CDR3 has 15 amino acids. Germline V gene sequence: CDR1 SGHAT, CDR2 FQNNGV. The CDR3 bases are TGTGCCAGCAGCCCGGAAAAGGAGCGGACCTACGAGCAGTACTTC. It specifies CASSPEKERTYEQYF.

This clonotype turned up a few times. The chain combines TRBV28 with TRBJ2-7; the D is unclear. Deletions cut 3 bases from V and 6 bases from J, with 12 bases between. The CDR3 contains 13 residues. CDR1 is MDHEN, CDR2 SYDVKM, per germline. CDR3 sequence reads: CASSFNSRAEQYF. The CDR3 DNA reads TGTGCCAGCAGTTTTAACTCCCGCGCCGAGCAGTACTTC.

This clonotype was detected only a few times. This chain connects TRBV6-1 to TRBJ2-7; tentative D call: TRBD1 (6 bases). CDR1 is MNHNS, CDR2 SASEGT, per germline. The CDR3 consists of 15 residues. Trimming removed 10 bases at V and 2 bases at J, with 21 bases between. In nucleotides, the CDR3 is TGTGCCACCTCTGAATGGGTGACAGGCGCCTACGAGCAGTACTTC. Translated: CATSEWVTGAYEQYF.

The chain uses TRBV6-1 and TRBJ1-1; 9 positions match TRBD1. Germline V gene data show CDR1 as MNHNS and CDR2 as SASEGT. Unmatched junction bases numbered 4, after V lost 1 base and J lost 10 bases. This CDR3 is 13 amino acids long. CDR3 in amino acids: CASSEEEGQGAFF. The CDR3 bases are TGTGCCAGCAGTGAAGAGGAGGGACAGGGAGCTTTCTTT.

This rearrangement joins TRBV3-1 to TRBJ1-2, with D possibly being TRBD1 (6 bases). CDR3 length: 14 amino acids. V was pared by 0 bases and J by 4 bases, with 9 bases between. Germline CDR1 reads LGHDT; CDR2 reads YNNKEL (reference sequence). Here the CDR3 reads CASSQEQGSYGYTF. Here the CDR3 DNA reads TGTGCCAGCAGCCAAGAACAGGGTAGCTATGGCTACACCTTC. Variable domain in full (rest from reference TRBV3-1 and TRBJ1-2): DTAVSQTPKYLVTQMGNDKSIKCEQNLGHDTMYWYKQDSKKFLKIMFSYNNKELIINETVPNRFSPKSPDKAHLNLHINSLELGDSAVYFCASSQEQGSYGYTFGSGTRLTVV.

This clonotype has just a few counts. This chain connects TRBV9 to TRBJ2-1; D tentatively reads TRBD1 or TRBD2 (5 bases each). The CDR3 spans 16 residues. Trimming removed 4 bases at V and 0 bases at J, with 14 bases between. From germline, CDR1 is SGDLS and CDR2 YYNGEE. DNA of the CDR3: TGTGCCAGCAGCCCTTATGGGGGAGCCTCCTACAATGAGCAGTTCTTC. Its protein product is CASSPYGGASYNEQFF.

The J gene is TRBJ1-5, the V gene TRBV12-3 or TRBV12-4, with D possibly matching TRBD1 (6 bases). V lost 6 bases to trimming and J lost 1 base, with 13 bases between them. This CDR3 contains 15 residues. Here the CDR3 reads CASSHRVGSNQPQHF. Here the CDR3 DNA reads TGTGCCAGCAGCCACAGGGTAGGAAGCAATCAGCCCCAGCATTTT.

This clonotype was detected only a few times. The V and J genes are TRBV6-1 and TRBJ2-3; perhaps TRBD1 as D (6 bases). V shed 7 bases and J shed 4 bases, with 15 bases lying between them. The CDR3 is 14 residues long. Germline V gives CDR1 MNHNS, CDR2 SASEGT. CDR3 region: CASTQGFVADTQYF. In DNA, the CDR3 is TGTGCCAGCACCCAGGGGTTCGTAGCAGATACGCAGTATTTT.

This chain links TRBV29-1 with TRBJ1-1; 8 bases fit TRBD1. CDR1 is SQVTM, CDR2 ANQGSEA, per germline. This CDR3 has 13 residues. Losses at the gene ends were 3 bases for V and 6 bases for J; bases not matched to a gene: 6. The CDR3: CSVDPGGRAEAFF. The CDR3 coding sequence is TGCAGCGTTGATCCAGGGGGCAGGGCTGAAGCTTTCTTT.

This clonotype was counted only a few times. The rearrangement joins TRBV18 to TRBJ2-1; 9 bases fit TRBD1. The germline CDR1 and CDR2 sequences are KGHSH and LQKENI. This CDR3 region has 15 residues. V was clipped by 4 bases and J by 0 bases; unmatched bases: 1. CDR3 DNA sequence: TGTGCCAGCTCACAGACAGGGGGCTCCTACAATGAGCAGTTCTTC. This translates into CASSQTGGSYNEQFF. Full variable domain (rest looked up from reference TRBV18 and TRBJ2-1): NAGVMQNPRHLVRRRGQEARLRCSPMKGHSHVYWYRQLPEEGLKFMVYLQKENIIDESGMPKERFSAEFPKEGPSILRIQQVVRGDSAAYFCASSQTGGSYNEQFFGPGTRLTVL.

The rearrangement joins TRBV28 to TRBJ2-5, with unresolved D. Germline V gene data show CDR1 as MDHEN and CDR2 as SYDVKM. V lost 2 bases, J lost 3 bases, and 10 bases lay in between. The CDR3 is 14 residues long. The CDR3 is CASSLKELKETQYF. CDR3 nucleotides: TGTGCCAGCAGTTTAAAGGAATTGAAAGAGACCCAGTACTTC.

The chain uses TRBV7-2 and TRBJ2-1; D is tentatively TRBD1 or TRBD2 (6 bases each). The CDR3 is 17 amino acids. In germline, CDR1 is SGHTA, CDR2 FQGNSA. Trimming took 4 bases from V and 9 from J, leaving 25 bases between them. This CDR3 is CASSYLKGGSAQFEQFF. The CDR3 bases are TGTGCCAGCAGCTATCTAAAGGGGGGCTCGGCTCAATTTGAGCAGTTCTTC.

This clonotype was observed at least ten times. The chain employs TRBV6-5 and TRBJ1-4; D unclear. The CDR3 extends over 14 amino acids. The germline V and J ends were trimmed by 0 bases and 3 bases, with 5 bases remaining between them. In germline, CDR1 is MNHEY, CDR2 SVGAGI. CDR3 in amino acids: CASSYSGANEKLFF. The CDR3 nucleotides read TGTGCCAGCAGTTACTCCGGGGCTAATGAAAAACTGTTTTTT.